This T cell receptor (beta chain) derives from a study of T cells expressing NK-cell markers. Turning to this clonotype: Its matching antigen is unknown.

Germline values: CDR1 LNHDA, CDR2 SQIVND (reference sequence). This CDR3 has 15 residues. TCRdb re-called the 5' RACE reads, yielding one record per CDR3 amino acid sequence without DNA. Its clone listing holds about 260,000 distinct CDR3 sequences. Whole-study results and caveats: NKG2C+ dominant clonotypes from over 5 donors made up roughly 1.0-7.0% of CD8+ T cells.

This clonotype originated in a woman aged 18 to 75 in good health. The chain uses TRBV19 and TRBJ1-2; without DNA, the TCRdb call of TRBD1 cannot be checked. Input material: blood T cells: a sorted CD56 or NKG2C T cell subset, CD4+ or CD8+ T cells, or bulk PBMC T cells (not recorded which). Here the CDR3 reads CASSTGQVGSESYTF.